The rows below give T cell receptor beta chains drawn from one sample of a study of persistence of HIV-infected CD4 T cells. Libraries were prepared by immunoSEQ multiplex PCR; TCRdb keeps only in-frame clonotypes and omits some of them. This table holds around 28,000 clones, 78% found once. These receptors lack a known antigen. Material: CD4+ T cells sorted from PBMCs after approximately 19-hour stimulation, obtained from a patient who received antiretroviral therapy. These receptors were taken from an adult woman with HIV who was CMV-seropositive. The CDR3 runs from the conserved cysteine through the conserved F or W. Each record gives: clone size, J gene, CDR3 length, D gene, V gene, CDR3 protein, CDR3 DNA. The D gene is left open where the match is weak. Size tells how often a clone was seen (once, few, many) or the class of an expanded clone, and some rows leave it out.

NA	TRBJ2-3	15	TRBD1	TRBV11-3	CASSPGTGDLDTQYF	TGTGCCAGCAGCCCCGGGACAGGGGATTTAGATACGCAGTATTTT
once	TRBJ1-3	10	NA	TRBV12-3/TRBV12-4	CAPDGNTIYF	TGTGCCCCTGATGGAAACACCATATATTTT
NA	TRBJ2-1	14	NA	TRBV3-1/TRBV3-2	CASSQPGSQNEQFF	TGTGCCAGCAGCCAACCAGGTAGTCAAAATGAGCAGTTCTTC
NA	TRBJ2-7	14	NA	TRBV15	CATSREPGPYEQYF	TGTGCCACCAGCAGAGAACCTGGACCCTACGAGCAGTACTTC
NA	TRBJ1-6	13	TRBD1	TRBV30	CACRDRRDSPLHF	TGTGCCTGCCGGGACAGGCGGGACTCACCCCTCCACTTT
NA	TRBJ1-4	14	NA	TRBV29-1	CSVLDSPANEKLFF	TGCAGCGTCTTGGACAGCCCTGCTAATGAAAAACTGTTTTTT
NA	TRBJ1-3	14	TRBD1	TRBV19	CASSTDRVMRTIYF	TGTGCCAGTAGTACGGACAGGGTTATGCGGACCATATATTTT
few	TRBJ1-2	16	NA	TRBV5-1	CASSLEGSGWGNGYTF	TGCGCCAGCAGCTTGGAAGGGTCGGGTTGGGGCAATGGCTACACCTTC
NA	TRBJ1-4	14	NA	TRBV7-8	CASSLWAENEKLFF	TGTGCCAGCAGCTTATGGGCAGAAAATGAAAAACTGTTTTTT
NA	TRBJ1-4	14	NA	TRBV7-2	CASSSGTGNEKLFF	TGTGCCAGCAGCTCCGGGACGGGAAATGAAAAACTGTTTTTT
NA	TRBJ1-2	14	NA	TRBV24-1	CATSDPTGFYGYTF	TGTGCCACCAGTGACCCGACAGGTTTCTATGGCTACACCTTC
NA	TRBJ2-3	17	TRBD2	TRBV5-1	CASSLASGGTRTDTQYF	TGCGCCAGCAGCTTGGCTAGCGGGGGCACGAGGACAGATACGCAGTATTTT
NA	TRBJ1-1	15	TRBD1	TRBV18	CASSSRTGEVTEAFF	TGTGCCAGCTCATCTAGGACAGGGGAGGTCACTGAAGCTTTCTTT
NA	TRBJ1-5	17	NA	TRBV21-1	CASSKFGGTGDNQPQHF	TGTGCCAGCAGCAAATTTGGTGGGACTGGCGACAATCAGCCCCAGCATTTT
NA	TRBJ1-1	13	NA	TRBV6-5	CASRLDSRGEAFF	TGTGCCAGCAGACTAGACAGCCGGGGCGAAGCTTTCTTT
NA	TRBJ1-2	15	NA	TRBV4-2	CASSPLRGQNYGYTF	TGTGCCAGCAGCCCTCTCCGGGGGCAAAACTATGGCTACACCTTC
NA	TRBJ2-1	16	TRBD2	TRBV5-1	CASSRIPGLAGDEQFF	TGCGCCAGCAGCCGAATTCCGGGACTAGCGGGGGATGAGCAGTTCTTC
medium-sized	TRBJ2-2	18	TRBD2	TRBV9	CASSVEVWLAANTGELFF	TGTGCCAGCAGCGTAGAAGTCTGGCTAGCGGCGAACACCGGGGAGCTGTTTTTT
NA	TRBJ1-3	16	NA	TRBV3-1/TRBV3-2	CASSKRGTSSGNTIYF	TGTGCCAGCAGCAAAAGGGGCACTTCCTCTGGAAACACCATATATTTT
NA	TRBJ1-4	14	NA	TRBV5-1	CASTPDRRDEKLFF	TGCGCCAGCACCCCGGATCGGCGGGATGAAAAACTGTTTTTT
NA	TRBJ2-7	12	NA	TRBV10-2	CAVRRRGYEQYF	TGCGCCGTACGACGACGGGGTTACGAGCAGTACTTC
NA	TRBJ1-1	13	NA	TRBV24-1	CATSDLSPLEAFF	TGTGCCACCAGTGATTTGTCCCCGCTGGAGGCTTTCTTT
NA	TRBJ1-1	16	NA	TRBV6-1	CASSEDGGGGGTEAFF	TGTGCCAGCAGTGAAGATGGCGGGGGCGGTGGCACTGAAGCTTTCTTT
NA	TRBJ2-1	13	NA	TRBV15	CATSRDKGSEQFF	TGTGCCACCAGCAGAGATAAAGGGAGTGAGCAGTTCTTC